This is a list of T cell receptor beta chains from one sample in a study of blood T cell repertoires in COVID-19. The data were produced by immunoSEQ multiplex PCR, yet TCRdb's version contains in-frame clones alone and is incomplete. This sample has more than 100,000 clones, with around four fifths found just once. Specimen: PBMCs or T cells enriched from blood (not recorded which). Receptors were obtained from a man aged 35 to 55 with acute COVID-19. Both conserved end residues are part of each CDR3. Each record gives: J gene, CDR3 length, V gene, CDR3 protein.

j_gene: TRBJ2-3; len: 14; v_gene: TRBV7-2; CDR3aa: CASSFFRFTDTQYF
j_gene: TRBJ1-6; len: 14; v_gene: TRBV3-1/TRBV3-2; CDR3aa: CASSLRQGHSPLHF
j_gene: TRBJ2-1; len: 15; v_gene: TRBV7-3; CDR3aa: CASSPTSSAYNEQFF
j_gene: TRBJ1-1; len: 13; v_gene: TRBV6-1; CDR3aa: CASSEGGERRAFF
j_gene: TRBJ2-5; len: 12; v_gene: TRBV7-2; CDR3aa: CASSPGRETQYF
j_gene: TRBJ1-4; len: 14; v_gene: TRBV3-1/TRBV3-2; CDR3aa: CASSPVARWEKLFF
j_gene: TRBJ2-1; len: 13; v_gene: TRBV5-4; CDR3aa: CASSLGLNNEQFF
j_gene: TRBJ2-3; len: 16; v_gene: TRBV18; CDR3aa: CASSPQRQGNTDTQYF
j_gene: TRBJ1-1; len: 13; v_gene: TRBV19; CDR3aa: CASSIGAVRPAFF
j_gene: TRBJ1-6; len: 15; v_gene: TRBV28; CDR3aa: CASSSLDRDNSPLHF
j_gene: TRBJ1-2; len: 15; v_gene: TRBV9; CDR3aa: CASSRQGALSYGYTF
j_gene: TRBJ2-3; len: 15; v_gene: TRBV6-5; CDR3aa: CASSYSMDYTDTQYF
j_gene: TRBJ1-2; len: 13; v_gene: TRBV3-1/TRBV3-2; CDR3aa: CASSPDRGYGYTF
j_gene: TRBJ2-3; len: 13; v_gene: TRBV19; CDR3aa: CASSSSLTDTQYF
j_gene: TRBJ1-4; len: 15; v_gene: TRBV18; CDR3aa: CASSPPSVSREKLFF
j_gene: TRBJ2-1; len: 15; v_gene: TRBV7-2; CDR3aa: CASSPTSSTYNEQFF
j_gene: TRBJ2-5; len: 16; v_gene: TRBV5-1; CDR3aa: CASSSTVLAGKETQYF
j_gene: TRBJ1-2; len: 16; v_gene: TRBV3-1/TRBV3-2; CDR3aa: CASSQDPSAVGYGYTF
j_gene: TRBJ2-7; len: 14; v_gene: TRBV5-1; CDR3aa: CASSLEATGGEQYF
j_gene: TRBJ1-2; len: 13; v_gene: TRBV2; CDR3aa: CASIPWGSYGYTF
j_gene: TRBJ2-7; len: 15; v_gene: TRBV5-1; CDR3aa: CASSLVAGVAYEQYF
j_gene: TRBJ1-5; len: 14; v_gene: TRBV19; CDR3aa: CASSPPSQLQPQHF
j_gene: TRBJ1-2; len: 13; v_gene: TRBV9; CDR3aa: CASSGGTGKGYTF